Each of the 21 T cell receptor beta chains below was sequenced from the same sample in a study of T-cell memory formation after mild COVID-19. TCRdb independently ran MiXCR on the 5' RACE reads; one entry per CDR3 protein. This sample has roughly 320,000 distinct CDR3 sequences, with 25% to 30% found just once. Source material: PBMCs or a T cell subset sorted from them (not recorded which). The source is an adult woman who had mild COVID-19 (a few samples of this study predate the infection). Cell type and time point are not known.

CDR3 amino acids: CASSSGTGAPPLHF. In nucleotides, the CDR3 is TGTGCCAGCAGCTCAGGGACAGGGGCGCCACCCCTCCACTTT. The chain carries TRBV7-9 and TRBJ1-6; 10 nucleotides align to TRBD1. The junction had 5 bases not matched to a gene; V was cut back by 4 bases and J by 11 bases. The CDR3 has 14 amino acids. Germline V gene data show CDR1 as SEHNR and CDR2 as FQNEAQ (reference sequence). Using reference TRBV7-9 and TRBJ1-6 for the parts outside the CDR3, the full variable domain is DTGVSQNPRHKITKRGQNVTFRCDPISEHNRLYWYRQTLGQGPEFLTYFQNEAQLEKSRLLSDRFSAERPKGSFSTLEIQRTEQGDSAMYLCASSSGTGAPPLHFGNGTRLTVT.

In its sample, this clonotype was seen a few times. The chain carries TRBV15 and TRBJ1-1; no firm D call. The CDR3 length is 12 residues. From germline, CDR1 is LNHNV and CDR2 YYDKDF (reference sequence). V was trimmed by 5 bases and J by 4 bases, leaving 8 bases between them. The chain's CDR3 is CATSLEGTEAFF. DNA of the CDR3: TGTGCCACCAGCCTTGAGGGCACTGAAGCTTTCTTT.

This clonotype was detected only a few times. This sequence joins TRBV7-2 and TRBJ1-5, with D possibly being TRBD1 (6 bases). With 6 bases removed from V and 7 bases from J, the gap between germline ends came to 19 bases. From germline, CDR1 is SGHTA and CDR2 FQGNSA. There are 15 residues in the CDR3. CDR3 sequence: CASSRVQGTGQPQHF. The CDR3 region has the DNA TGTGCCAGCAGTCGAGTTCAGGGGACGGGACAGCCCCAGCATTTT.

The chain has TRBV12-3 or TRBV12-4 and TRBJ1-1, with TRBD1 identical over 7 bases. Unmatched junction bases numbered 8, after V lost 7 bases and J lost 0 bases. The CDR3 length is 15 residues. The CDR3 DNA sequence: TGTGCCAGCAACCCGGGACAGCCGATGAACACTGAAGCTTTCTTT. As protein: CASNPGQPMNTEAFF.

The CDR3 protein is CSAGQGRNVFEQYF. For the CDR3, the DNA is TGCAGCGCTGGACAGGGCCGTAATGTATTCGAGCAGTACTTC. The rearrangement uses TRBV29-1 and TRBJ2-7; 8 positions match TRBD1. The CDR3 spans 14 residues. V shed 7 bases and J 6 bases; nucleotides not matched to a gene: 14. Germline assignment: CDR1 SQVTM and CDR2 ANQGSEA.

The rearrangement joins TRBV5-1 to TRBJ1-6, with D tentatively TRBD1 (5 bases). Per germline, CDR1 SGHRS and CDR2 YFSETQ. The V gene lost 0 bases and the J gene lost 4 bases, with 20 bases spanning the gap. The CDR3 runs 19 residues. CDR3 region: CASSLAPFNRDGYNSPLHF. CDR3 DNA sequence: TGCGCCAGCAGCTTGGCTCCTTTCAACCGGGACGGGTATAATTCACCCCTCCACTTT.

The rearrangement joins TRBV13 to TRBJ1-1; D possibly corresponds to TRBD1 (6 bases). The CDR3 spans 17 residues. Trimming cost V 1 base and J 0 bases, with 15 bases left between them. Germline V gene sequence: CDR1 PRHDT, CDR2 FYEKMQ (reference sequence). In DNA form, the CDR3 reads TGTGCCAGCAGCTTAGCTCGGGGGGGCCTCATGAACACTGAAGCTTTCTTT. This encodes CASSLARGGLMNTEAFF.

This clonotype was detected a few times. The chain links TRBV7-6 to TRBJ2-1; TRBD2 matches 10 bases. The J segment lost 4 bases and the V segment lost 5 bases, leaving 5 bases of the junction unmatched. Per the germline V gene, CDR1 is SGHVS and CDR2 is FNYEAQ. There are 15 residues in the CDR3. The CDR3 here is CASSRSGGAYNEQFF. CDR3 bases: TGTGCCAGCAGCCGGAGCGGGGGGGCGTACAATGAGCAGTTCTTC.

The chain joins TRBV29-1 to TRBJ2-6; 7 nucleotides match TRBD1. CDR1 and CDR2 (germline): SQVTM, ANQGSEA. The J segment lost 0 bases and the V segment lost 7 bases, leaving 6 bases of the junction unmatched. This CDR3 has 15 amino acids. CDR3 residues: CSAGTAGSGANVLTF. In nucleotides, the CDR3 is TGCAGCGCCGGGACAGCTGGCTCTGGGGCCAACGTCCTGACTTTC. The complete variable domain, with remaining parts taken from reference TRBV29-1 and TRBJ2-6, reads SAVISQKPSRDICQRGTSLTIQCQVDSQVTMMFWYRQQPGQSLTLIATANQGSEATYESGFVIDKFPISRPNLTFSTLTVSNMSPEDSSIYLCSAGTAGSGANVLTFGAGSRLTVL.

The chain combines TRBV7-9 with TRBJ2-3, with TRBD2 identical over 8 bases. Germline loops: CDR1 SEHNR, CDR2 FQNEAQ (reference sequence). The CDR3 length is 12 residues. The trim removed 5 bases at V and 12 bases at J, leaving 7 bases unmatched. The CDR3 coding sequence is TGTGCCAGCAGCATCGGACTAGCAAGACAGTATTTT. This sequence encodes CASSIGLARQYF.

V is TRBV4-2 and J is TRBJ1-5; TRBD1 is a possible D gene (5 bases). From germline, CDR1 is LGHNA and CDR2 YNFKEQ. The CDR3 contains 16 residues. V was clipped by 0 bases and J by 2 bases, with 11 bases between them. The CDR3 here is CASSQDRQGGNQPQHF. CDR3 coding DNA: TGTGCCAGCAGCCAAGATAGGCAGGGCGGCAATCAGCCCCAGCATTTT.

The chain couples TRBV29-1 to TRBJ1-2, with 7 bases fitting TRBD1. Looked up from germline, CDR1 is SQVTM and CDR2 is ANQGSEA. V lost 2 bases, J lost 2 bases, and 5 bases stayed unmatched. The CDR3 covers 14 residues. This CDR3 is CSVERTGDNYGYTF. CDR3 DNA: TGCAGCGTTGAACGGACAGGCGACAACTATGGCTACACCTTC.

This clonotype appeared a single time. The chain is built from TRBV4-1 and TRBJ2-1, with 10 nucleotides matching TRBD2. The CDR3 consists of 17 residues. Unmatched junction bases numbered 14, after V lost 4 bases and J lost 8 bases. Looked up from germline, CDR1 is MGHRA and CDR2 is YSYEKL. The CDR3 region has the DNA TGCGCCAGCAGCCCGATAAAAACTAGCGGGATCTGGTATGAGCAGTTCTTC. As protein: CASSPIKTSGIWYEQFF.

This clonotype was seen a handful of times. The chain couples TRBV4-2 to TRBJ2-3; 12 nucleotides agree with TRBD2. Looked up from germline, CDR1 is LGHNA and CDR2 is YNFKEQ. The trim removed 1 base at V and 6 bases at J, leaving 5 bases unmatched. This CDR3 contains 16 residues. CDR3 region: CASSQASGGALDTQYF. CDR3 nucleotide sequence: TGTGCCAGCAGCCAAGCTAGCGGGGGGGCCCTCGATACGCAGTATTTT.

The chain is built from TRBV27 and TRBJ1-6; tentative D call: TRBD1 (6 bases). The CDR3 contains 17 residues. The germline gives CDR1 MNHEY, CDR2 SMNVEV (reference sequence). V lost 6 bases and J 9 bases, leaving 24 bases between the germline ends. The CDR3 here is CASRPLGGGHRGSPLHF. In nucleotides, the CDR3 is TGTGCCAGCAGACCCTTAGGCGGGGGACATCGAGGTTCACCCCTCCACTTT.

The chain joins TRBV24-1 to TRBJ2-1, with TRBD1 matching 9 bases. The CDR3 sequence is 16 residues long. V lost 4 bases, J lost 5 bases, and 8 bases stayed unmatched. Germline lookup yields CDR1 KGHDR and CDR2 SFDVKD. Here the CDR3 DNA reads TGTGCCACCAGTGACCGGGGACAGGGATTGGACAATGAGCAGTTCTTC. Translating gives CATSDRGQGLDNEQFF.

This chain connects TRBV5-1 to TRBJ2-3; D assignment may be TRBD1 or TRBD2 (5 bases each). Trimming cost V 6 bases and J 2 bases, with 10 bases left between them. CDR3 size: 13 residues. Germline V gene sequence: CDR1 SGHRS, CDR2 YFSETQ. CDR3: CASTLGPTDTQYF. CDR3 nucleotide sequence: TGCGCCAGCACTCTGGGACCCACAGATACGCAGTATTTT.

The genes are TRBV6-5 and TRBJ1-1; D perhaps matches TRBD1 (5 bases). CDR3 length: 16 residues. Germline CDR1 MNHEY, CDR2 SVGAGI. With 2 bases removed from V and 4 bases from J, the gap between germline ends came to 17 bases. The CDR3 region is CASSYGAGERGTEAFF. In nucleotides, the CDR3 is TGTGCCAGCAGTTACGGGGCGGGGGAGAGGGGCACTGAAGCTTTCTTT.

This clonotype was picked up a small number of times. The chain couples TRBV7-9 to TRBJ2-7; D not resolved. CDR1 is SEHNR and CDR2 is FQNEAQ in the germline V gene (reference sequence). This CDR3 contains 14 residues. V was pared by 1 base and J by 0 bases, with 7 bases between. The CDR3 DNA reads TGTGCCAGCAGCTTAGGGGTAGCCTCCTACGAGCAGTACTTC. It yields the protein CASSLGVASYEQYF.

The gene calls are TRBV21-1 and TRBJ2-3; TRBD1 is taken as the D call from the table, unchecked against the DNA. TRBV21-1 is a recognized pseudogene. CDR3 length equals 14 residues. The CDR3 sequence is CASSEGGRADTQYF. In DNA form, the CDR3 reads TGTGCCAGCAGCGAAGGGGGCCGCGCAGATACGCAGTATTTT.

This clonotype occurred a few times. CDR3: CASSSLLRATNTEAFF. In DNA, the CDR3 is TGTGCCAGCAGCTCGCTCCTCAGGGCCACGAACACTGAAGCTTTCTTT. The chain carries TRBV7-9 and TRBJ1-1, with D possibly TRBD1 on 5 matching bases. Trimming cost V 4 bases and J 1 base, with 16 bases left between them. The germline gives CDR1 SEHNR, CDR2 FQNEAQ (reference sequence). This CDR3 has 16 amino acids.